This passage covers 10 T cell receptor beta chains from one sample sequenced in a study of blood T cell repertoires in COVID-19. Repertoires were generated with immunoSEQ multiplex PCR, while TCRdb's copy carries only in-frame clones and drops some. The sample contains 90,000 to 120,000 clones, around nine tenths of which appear only once. Sample: peripheral blood. The receptors come from a man aged 70 or older with acute or convalescent COVID-19.

CDR3 loop: CASSYSRQGTEAFF. CDR3 coding DNA: TGTGCCAGCAGTTACTCGAGACAGGGAACTGAAGCTTTCTTT. The gene calls are TRBV6-6 and TRBJ1-1; the match to TRBD1 covers 7 bases. V lost 0 bases to trimming and J lost 5 bases; unmatched junction nucleotides: 3. This CDR3 contains 14 residues. Looked up from germline, CDR1 is MNHNY and CDR2 is SVGAGI (reference sequence).

The chain carries TRBV11-3 and TRBJ2-7; 10 bases align to TRBD2. This CDR3 region has 16 residues. The germline CDR1 and CDR2 sequences are SGHNT and YENEEA. The V gene end was trimmed by 5 bases and the J gene end by 5 bases; junction bases not matched to a gene: 12. DNA for the CDR3: TGTGCCAGCAGCCCCCGCCCTGGACTAGCGGACCACGAGCAGTACTTC. This encodes CASSPRPGLADHEQYF.

This chain joins TRBV5-4 and TRBJ1-1; TRBD1 matches 8 bases. The CDR3 has 14 residues. Germline-derived CDR1 and CDR2 are SGHNT and YYREEE (reference sequence). The V segment lost 5 bases and the J segment 6 bases; nucleotides outside the gene matches: 9. CDR3 in DNA: TGTGCCAGCAGTCCACAGGGGGTCGGATCTGAAGCTTTCTTT. It codes for CASSPQGVGSEAFF.

The V gene is TRBV19, the J gene TRBJ1-1; D perhaps matches TRBD1 (5 bases). V lost 3 bases to trimming and J lost 3 bases, with 11 bases between them. CDR3 length equals 14 residues. Per the germline V gene, CDR1 is LNHDA and CDR2 is SQIVND (reference sequence). CDR3 residues: CASSIGGYDTEAFF. CDR3 in DNA: TGTGCCAGTAGTATCGGGGGGTACGACACTGAAGCTTTCTTT.

Only one count was recorded for this clone. V and J are TRBV5-1 and TRBJ2-7; perhaps TRBD2 as D (7 bases). Trimming pared 0 bases from V and 5 bases from J, leaving 15 bases between. Germline assignment: CDR1 SGHRS and CDR2 YFSETQ. This CDR3 spans 15 amino acids. The DNA for the CDR3 is TGCGCCAGCAGCTTGGTAGGGCGGGGGCCCCACGAGCAGTACTTC. Translation: CASSLVGRGPHEQYF.

The J gene is TRBJ1-6, the V gene TRBV10-2; the match to TRBD1 covers 8 bases. V gave up 0 bases and J gave up 9 bases; unmatched junction bases: 4. Germline-derived CDR1 and CDR2 are WSHSY and SAAADI. This CDR3 has 15 residues. The CDR3 here is CASSESSGGSSPLHF. CDR3 sequence (DNA): TGCGCCAGCAGTGAGTCGTCAGGGGGCAGTTCACCCCTCCACTTT.

The rearrangement uses TRBV28 and TRBJ1-5; D not resolved. The V end lost 4 bases, the J end lost 5 bases, and 9 bases lay between the germline ends. The CDR3 loop spans 13 amino acids. The V gene's germline CDR1 is MDHEN and CDR2 SYDVKM. The CDR3 loop is CASSYLGDQPQHF. The CDR3 nucleotides read TGTGCCAGCAGTTACTTAGGAGATCAGCCCCAGCATTTT.

The V call is TRBV7-2, the J call TRBJ1-4; D call uncertain. Looked up from germline, CDR1 is SGHTA and CDR2 is FQGNSA. CDR3 size: 16 residues. V lost 4 bases, J lost 0 bases, and 12 bases lay in between. In DNA, the CDR3 is TGTGCCAGCAGCTCCACCTCGCGGGCAACTAATGAAAAACTGTTTTTT. It yields the protein CASSSTSRATNEKLFF.

This clone was recorded once. The rearrangement uses TRBV28 and TRBJ1-1; TRBD1 agrees at 7 bases. The CDR3 is made up of 14 amino acids. The germline gives CDR1 MDHEN, CDR2 SYDVKM. Germline trimming cut 6 bases from V and 4 bases from J; bases unmatched to any gene: 8. CDR3 residues: CASSRVRGLTEAFF. In nucleotides, the CDR3 is TGTGCCAGCAGCCGAGTGAGGGGGCTCACTGAAGCTTTCTTT.

The count of this clone is one. The CDR3: CASSPLETQYF. DNA of the CDR3: TGTGCCAGCAGCCCCCTAGAGACCCAGTACTTC. J is TRBJ2-5 and V is TRBV3-1 (or the pseudogene TRBV3-2); no clear D gene. The germline gives CDR1 LGHDT, CDR2 YNNKEL (reference sequence). Trimming shortened V by 4 bases and J by 4 bases, and 4 bases separated the two germline ends. This CDR3 is 11 amino acids long.